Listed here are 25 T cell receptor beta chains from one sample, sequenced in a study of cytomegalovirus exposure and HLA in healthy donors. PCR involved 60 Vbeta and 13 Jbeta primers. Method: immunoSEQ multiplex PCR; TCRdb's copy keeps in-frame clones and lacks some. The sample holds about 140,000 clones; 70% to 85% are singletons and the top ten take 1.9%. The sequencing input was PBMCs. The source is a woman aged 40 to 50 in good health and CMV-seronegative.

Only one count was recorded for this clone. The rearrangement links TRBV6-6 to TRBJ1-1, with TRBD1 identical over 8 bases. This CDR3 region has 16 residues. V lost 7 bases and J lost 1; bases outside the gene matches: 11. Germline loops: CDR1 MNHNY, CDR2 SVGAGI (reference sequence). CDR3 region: CASMGGTGYTNTEAFF. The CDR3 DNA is TGTGCCAGCATGGGGGGGACAGGCTACACGAACACTGAAGCTTTCTTT.

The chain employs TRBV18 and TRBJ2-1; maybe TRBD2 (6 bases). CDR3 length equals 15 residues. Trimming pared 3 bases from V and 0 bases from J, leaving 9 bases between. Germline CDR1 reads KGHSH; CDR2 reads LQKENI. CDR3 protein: CASSPLSGSYNEQFF. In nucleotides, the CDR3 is TGTGCCAGCTCACCTCTTAGCGGCTCCTACAATGAGCAGTTCTTC.

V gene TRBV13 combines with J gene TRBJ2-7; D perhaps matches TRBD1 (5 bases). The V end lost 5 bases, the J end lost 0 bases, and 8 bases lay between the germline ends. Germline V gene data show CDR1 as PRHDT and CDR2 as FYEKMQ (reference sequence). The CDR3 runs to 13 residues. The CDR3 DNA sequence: TGTGCCAGCAGCCCAAGGGGCTCCTACGAGCAGTACTTC. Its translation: CASSPRGSYEQYF.

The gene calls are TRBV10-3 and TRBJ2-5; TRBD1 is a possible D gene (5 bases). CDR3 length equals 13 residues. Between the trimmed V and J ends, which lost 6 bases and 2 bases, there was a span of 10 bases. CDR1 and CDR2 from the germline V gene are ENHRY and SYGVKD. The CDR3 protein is CAIRGSGQETQYF. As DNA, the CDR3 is TGTGCCATCAGGGGATCAGGGCAAGAGACCCAGTACTTC.

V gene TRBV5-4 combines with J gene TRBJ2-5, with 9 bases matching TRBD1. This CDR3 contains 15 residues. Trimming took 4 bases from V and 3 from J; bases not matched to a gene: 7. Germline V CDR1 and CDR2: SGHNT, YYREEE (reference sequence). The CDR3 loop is CASSPSGQGKETQYF. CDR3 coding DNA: TGTGCCAGCAGCCCCTCGGGACAGGGAAAAGAGACCCAGTACTTC. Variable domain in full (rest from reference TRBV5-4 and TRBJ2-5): ETGVTQSPTHLIKTRGQQVTLRCSSQSGHNTVSWYQQALGQGPQFIFQYYREEENGRGNFPPRFSGLQFPNYSSELNVNALELDDSALYLCASSPSGQGKETQYFGPGTRLLVL.

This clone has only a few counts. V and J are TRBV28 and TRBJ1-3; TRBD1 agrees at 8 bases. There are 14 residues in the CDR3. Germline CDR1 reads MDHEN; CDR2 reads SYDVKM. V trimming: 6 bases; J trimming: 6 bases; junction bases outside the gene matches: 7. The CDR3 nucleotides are TGTGCCAGCAGAATCGCGACAGGGGAAAACACCATATATTTT. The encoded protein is CASRIATGENTIYF.

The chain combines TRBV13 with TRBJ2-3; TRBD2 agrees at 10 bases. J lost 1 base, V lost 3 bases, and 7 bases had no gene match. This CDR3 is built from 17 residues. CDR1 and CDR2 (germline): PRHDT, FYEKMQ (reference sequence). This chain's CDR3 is CASSLIAGGVRTDTQYF. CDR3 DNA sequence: TGTGCCAGCAGCTTGATAGCGGGAGGAGTACGCACAGATACGCAGTATTTT. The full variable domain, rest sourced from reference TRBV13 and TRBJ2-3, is AAGVIQSPRHLIKEKRETATLKCYPIPRHDTVYWYQQGPGQDPQFLISFYEKMQSDKGSIPDRFSAQQFSDYHSELNMSSLELGDSALYFCASSLIAGGVRTDTQYFGPGTRLTVL.

The CDR3 region is CASRPGQDTGELFF. In DNA, the CDR3 is TGTGCCAGCAGGCCGGGACAAGACACCGGGGAGCTGTTTTTT. This sequence joins TRBV28 and TRBJ2-2, with a tentative D call TRBD1 (6 bases). Trimming pared 6 bases from V and 3 bases from J, leaving 11 bases between. In germline, CDR1 is MDHEN, CDR2 SYDVKM. This CDR3 has 14 amino acids.

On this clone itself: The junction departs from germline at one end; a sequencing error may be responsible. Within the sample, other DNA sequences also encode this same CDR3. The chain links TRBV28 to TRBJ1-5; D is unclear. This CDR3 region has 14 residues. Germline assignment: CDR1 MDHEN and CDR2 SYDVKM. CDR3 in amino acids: CASSFYYVGQPQHF. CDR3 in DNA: TGCGCCAGCAGTTTTTATTATGTGGGCCAGCCCCAGCATTTT. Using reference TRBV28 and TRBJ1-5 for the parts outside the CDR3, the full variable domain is DVKVTQSSRYLVKRTGEKVFLECVQDMDHENMFWYRQDPGLGLRLIYFSYDVKMKEKGDIPEGYSVSREKKERFSLILESASTNQTSMYLCASSFYYVGQPQHFGDGTRLSIL.

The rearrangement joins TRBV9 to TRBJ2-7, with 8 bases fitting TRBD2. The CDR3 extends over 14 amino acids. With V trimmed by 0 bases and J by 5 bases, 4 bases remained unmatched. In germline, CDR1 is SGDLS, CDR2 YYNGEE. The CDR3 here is CASSVEVTSDEQYF. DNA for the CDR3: TGTGCCAGCAGCGTAGAGGTGACTAGCGACGAGCAGTACTTC. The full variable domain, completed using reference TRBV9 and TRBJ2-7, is DSGVTQTPKHLITATGQRVTLRCSPRSGDLSVYWYQQSLDQGLQFLIQYYNGEERAKGNILERFSAQQFPDLHSELNLSSLELGDSALYFCASSVEVTSDEQYFGPGTRLTVT.

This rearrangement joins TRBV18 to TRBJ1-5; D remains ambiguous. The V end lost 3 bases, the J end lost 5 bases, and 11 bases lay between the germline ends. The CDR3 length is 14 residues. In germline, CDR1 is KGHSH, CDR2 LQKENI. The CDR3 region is CASSPSTGYQPQHF. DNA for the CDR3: TGTGCCAGCTCACCCTCGACGGGGTATCAGCCCCAGCATTTT. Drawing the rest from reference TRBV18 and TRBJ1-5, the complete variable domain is NAGVMQNPRHLVRRRGQEARLRCSPMKGHSHVYWYRQLPEEGLKFMVYLQKENIIDESGMPKERFSAEFPKEGPSILRIQQVVRGDSAAYFCASSPSTGYQPQHFGDGTRLSIL.

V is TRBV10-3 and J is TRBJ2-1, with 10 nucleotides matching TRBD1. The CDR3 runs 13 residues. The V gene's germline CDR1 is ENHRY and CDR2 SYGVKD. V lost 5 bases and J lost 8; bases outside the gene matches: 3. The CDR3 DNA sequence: TGTGCCATCAGTCGGGACAGGGGTGATGAGCAGTTCTTC. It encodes CAISRDRGDEQFF.

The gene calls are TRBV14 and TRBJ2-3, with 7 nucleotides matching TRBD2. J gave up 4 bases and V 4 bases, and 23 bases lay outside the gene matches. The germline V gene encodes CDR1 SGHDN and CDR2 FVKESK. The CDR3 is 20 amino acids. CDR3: CASSPGSWFGGGPDPDTQYF. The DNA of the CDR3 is TGTGCCAGCAGCCCAGGATCGTGGTTTGGGGGAGGGCCCGATCCAGATACGCAGTATTTT.

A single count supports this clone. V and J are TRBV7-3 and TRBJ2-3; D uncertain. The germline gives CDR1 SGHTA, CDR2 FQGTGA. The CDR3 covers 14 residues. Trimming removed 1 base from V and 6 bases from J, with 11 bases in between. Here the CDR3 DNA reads TGTGCCAGCAGCTTAAGCGCCGGTTGGGATACGCAGTATTTT. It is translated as CASSLSAGWDTQYF.

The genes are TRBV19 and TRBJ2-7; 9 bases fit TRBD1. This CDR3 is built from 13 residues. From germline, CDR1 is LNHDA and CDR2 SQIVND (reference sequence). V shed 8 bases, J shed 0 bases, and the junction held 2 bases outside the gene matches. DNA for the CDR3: TGTGCCAGTCGACAGGGGGGCTCCTACGAGCAGTACTTC. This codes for CASRQGGSYEQYF.

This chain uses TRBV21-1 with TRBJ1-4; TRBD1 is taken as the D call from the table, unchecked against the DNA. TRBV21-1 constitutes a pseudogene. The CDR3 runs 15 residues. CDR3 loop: CASSLSQGPNEKLFF. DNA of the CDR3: TGTGCCAGCAGCCTCTCACAGGGGCCTAATGAAAAACTGTTTTTT.

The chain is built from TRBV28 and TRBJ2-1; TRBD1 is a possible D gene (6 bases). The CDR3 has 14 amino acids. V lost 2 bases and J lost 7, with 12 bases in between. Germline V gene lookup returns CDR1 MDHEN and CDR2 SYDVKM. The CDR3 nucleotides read TGTGCCAGCAGTTTAGCGGCCCAGGGGAATGAGCAGTTCTTC. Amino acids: CASSLAAQGNEQFF.

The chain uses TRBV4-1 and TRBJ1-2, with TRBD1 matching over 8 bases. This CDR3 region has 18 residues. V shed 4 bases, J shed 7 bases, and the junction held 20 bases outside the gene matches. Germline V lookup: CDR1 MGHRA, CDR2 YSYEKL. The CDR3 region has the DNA TGCGCCAGCAGCCTTACTTCGGGTCTCACAGGGGGAGATTTTGGCTACACCTTC. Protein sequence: CASSLTSGLTGGDFGYTF.

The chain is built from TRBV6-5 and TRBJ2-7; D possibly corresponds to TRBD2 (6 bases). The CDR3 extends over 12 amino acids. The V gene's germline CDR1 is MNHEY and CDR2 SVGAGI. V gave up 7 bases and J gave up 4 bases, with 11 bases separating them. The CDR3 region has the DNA TGTGCCAGCATGGAGGGGCCGTACGAGCAGTACTTC. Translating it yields CASMEGPYEQYF.

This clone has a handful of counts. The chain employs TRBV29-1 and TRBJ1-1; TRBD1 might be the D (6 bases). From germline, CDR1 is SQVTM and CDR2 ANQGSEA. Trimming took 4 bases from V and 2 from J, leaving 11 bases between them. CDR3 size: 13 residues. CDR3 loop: CSVVAGANTEAFF. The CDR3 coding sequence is TGCAGCGTTGTGGCGGGGGCAAACACTGAAGCTTTCTTT.

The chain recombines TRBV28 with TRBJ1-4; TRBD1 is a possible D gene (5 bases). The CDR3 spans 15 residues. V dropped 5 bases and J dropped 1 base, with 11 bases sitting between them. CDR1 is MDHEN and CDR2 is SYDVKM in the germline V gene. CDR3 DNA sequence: TGTGCCAGCAGTCTGGGCGGGGGAACTAATGAAAAACTGTTTTTT. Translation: CASSLGGGTNEKLFF.

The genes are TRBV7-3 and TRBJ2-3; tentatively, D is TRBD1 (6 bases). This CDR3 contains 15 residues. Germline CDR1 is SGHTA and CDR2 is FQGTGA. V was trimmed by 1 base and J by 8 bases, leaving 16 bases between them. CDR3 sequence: CASSLKAGAWGTQYF. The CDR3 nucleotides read TGTGCCAGCAGCTTAAAGGCAGGGGCGTGGGGTACGCAGTATTTT. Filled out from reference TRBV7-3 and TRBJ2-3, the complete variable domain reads GAGVSQTPSNKVTEKGKYVELRCDPISGHTALYWYRQSLGQGPEFLIYFQGTGAADDSGLPNDRFFAVRPEGSVSTLKIQRTERGDSAVYLCASSLKAGAWGTQYFGPGTRLTVL.

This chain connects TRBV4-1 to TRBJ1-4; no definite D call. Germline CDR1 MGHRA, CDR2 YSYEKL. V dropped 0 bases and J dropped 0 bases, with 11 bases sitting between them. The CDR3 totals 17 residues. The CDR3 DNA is TGCGCCAGCAGCCAAGATTCTCCCGGGACAACTAATGAAAAACTGTTTTTT. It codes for CASSQDSPGTTNEKLFF.

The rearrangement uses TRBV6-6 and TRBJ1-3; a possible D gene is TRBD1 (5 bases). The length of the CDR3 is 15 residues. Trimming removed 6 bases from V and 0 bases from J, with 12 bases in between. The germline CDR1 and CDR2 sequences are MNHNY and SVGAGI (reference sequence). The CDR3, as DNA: TGTGCCAGCAGCCTCCAGGGTAGCTCTGGAAACACCATATATTTT. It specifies CASSLQGSSGNTIYF.

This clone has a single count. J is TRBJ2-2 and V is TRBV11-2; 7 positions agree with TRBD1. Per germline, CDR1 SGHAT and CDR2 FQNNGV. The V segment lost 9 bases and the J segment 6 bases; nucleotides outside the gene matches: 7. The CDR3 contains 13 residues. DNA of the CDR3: TGTGCCAGTCCGGGCAGGGGGTCCGGGGAGCTGTTTTTT. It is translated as CASPGRGSGELFF.